One and the same sample provided the 24 T cell receptor beta chains below, sequenced in a study of CD8 T cell repertoires and HIV-1 epitope variants (dated by TCRdb to about 2020). Preparation of the library involved the immunoSEQ multiplex PCR assay. TCRdb re-hosts the immuneACCESS table, in-frame sequences only. Its copies lack some clones; in the studies checked, an unresolved V gene accounts for under half of them, and the cause for the rest is not known. Counted in this sample were fewer than 7,000 clones; around two thirds of them appeared once. The biggest ten clones account for over 35% of the sample. No antigen is known for these receptors. The sample consisted of cultured CD8+ T cells derived from PBMCs. The receptor source for this set is a male donor with HIV.

The CDR3 is CAWNRDTYNEQFF. CDR3 nucleotide sequence: TGTGCCTGGAACAGGGACACCTACAATGAGCAGTTCTTC. The chain couples TRBV30 to TRBJ2-1, with a possible D match to TRBD1 (6 bases). Between the trimmed V and J ends, which lost 4 bases and 2 bases, there was a span of 9 bases. The V gene's germline CDR1 is GTSNPN and CDR2 SVGIG (reference sequence). The CDR3 extends over 13 amino acids.

The chain carries TRBV4-3 and TRBJ2-5, with TRBD2 matching over 9 bases. Gene TRBJ2-7 matches the end of the DNA better, so the J call may be wrong. Germline-derived CDR1 and CDR2 are LGHNA and YSLEER. This CDR3 has 16 residues. DNA for the CDR3: TGCGCCAGCAGCCAAGAAGCCGGGACTAGCAACTACGAGCAGTACTTC. It translates to CASSQEAGTSNYEQYF.

This clone was seen a handful of times. This chain uses TRBV27 with TRBJ2-2, with TRBD2 identical over 11 bases. CDR3 length: 18 residues. Germline CDR1 is MNHEY and CDR2 is SMNVEV (reference sequence). J lost 2 bases, V lost 3 bases, and 8 bases had no gene match. The CDR3 coding sequence is TGTGCCAGCAGTTTTACGACTAGCGGGAACTTAAACACCGGGGAGCTGTTTTTT. Translated: CASSFTTSGNLNTGELFF.

This clone occurred once. The chain joins TRBV9 to TRBJ2-7; no clear D. This CDR3 has 14 amino acids. Germline CDR1 and CDR2: SGDLS and YYNGEE. Trimming removed 0 bases from V and 2 bases from J, with 9 bases in between. CDR3 amino acids: CASSVAARAYEQYF. The DNA of the CDR3 is TGTGCCAGCAGCGTAGCGGCCCGGGCCTACGAGCAGTACTTC.

This clone occurred once. The gene calls are TRBV6-5 and TRBJ1-1; no definite D call. Trimming shortened V by 0 bases and J by 4 bases, and 12 bases separated the two germline ends. Germline-derived CDR1 and CDR2 are MNHEY and SVGAGI. This CDR3 has 15 amino acids. The CDR3 reads CASSYSVSGSTEAFF. CDR3 DNA: TGTGCCAGCAGTTACTCGGTCAGCGGGTCCACTGAAGCTTTCTTT.

The V call is TRBV2, the J call TRBJ2-1, with D hard to call. The CDR3 covers 10 residues. From germline, CDR1 is SNHLY and CDR2 FYNNEI. V lost 5 bases and J 8 bases, leaving 4 bases between the germline ends. This CDR3 reads CASSIYEQFF. The DNA for the CDR3 is TGTGCCAGCAGTATTTATGAGCAGTTCTTC.

The J gene is TRBJ2-2, the V gene TRBV7-9; D uncertain. Germline V gives CDR1 SEHNR, CDR2 FQNEAQ (reference sequence). This CDR3 region has 15 residues. The V and J ends lost 5 bases and 0 bases respectively, with 10 bases between them. CDR3 bases: TGTGCCAGCAGCCCAGCAGAAGCGAACACCGGGGAGCTGTTTTTT. Protein: CASSPAEANTGELFF.

CDR3 nucleotides: TGTGCCAGCAGCCAAGATGAGGGTGGCCCTCGCGCAGATACGCAGTATTTT. Protein: CASSQDEGGPRADTQYF. This chain links TRBV14 with TRBJ2-3; D possibly corresponds to TRBD2 (5 bases). CDR3 length: 17 residues. Trimming removed 0 bases from V and 4 bases from J, with 17 bases in between. Germline values: CDR1 SGHDN, CDR2 FVKESK.

This clone was seen a few times. The chain carries TRBV30 and TRBJ1-1; D is unclear. In germline, CDR1 is GTSNPN, CDR2 SVGIG (reference sequence). V lost 2 bases to trimming and J lost 3 bases, with 1 base between them. The CDR3 spans 10 residues. The CDR3 reads CAWSHTEAFF. CDR3 DNA sequence: TGTGCCTGGAGTCACACTGAAGCTTTCTTT. The full variable domain, rest sourced from reference TRBV30 and TRBJ1-1, is SQTIHQWPATLVQPVGSPLSLECTVEGTSNPNLYWYRQAAGRGLQLLFYSVGIGQISSEVPQNLSASRPQDRQFILSSKKLLLSDSGFYLCAWSHTEAFFGQGTRLTVV.

The V and J genes are TRBV19 and TRBJ1-1; maybe TRBD1 (5 bases). The germline gives CDR1 LNHDA, CDR2 SQIVND (reference sequence). The CDR3 is 16 amino acids. With 7 bases removed from V and 2 bases from J, the gap between germline ends came to 20 bases. The CDR3 reads CASTPLFGAVNTEAFF. In DNA, the CDR3 is TGTGCCAGTACCCCCCTCTTTGGGGCAGTTAACACTGAAGCTTTCTTT.

V gene TRBV25-1 combines with J gene TRBJ2-7, with D unresolved. CDR1 is MGHDK, CDR2 SYGVNS, per germline. V shed 3 bases and J shed 3 bases, with 12 bases lying between them. CDR3 length: 14 residues. CDR3 bases: TGTGCCAGCAGTGATTCAGGTTCGGACTACGAGCAGTACTTC. It yields the protein CASSDSGSDYEQYF.

The CDR3 region has the DNA TGCGCCAGCAGTTTAACTAGCAACCACCAAGAGACCCAGTACTTC. Translated: CASSLTSNHQETQYF. V and J are TRBV5-1 and TRBJ2-5, with a weak D call TRBD2 (6 bases). Germline V gives CDR1 SGHRS, CDR2 YFSETQ. The CDR3 sequence is 15 residues long. Trimming took off 5 bases at V and 0 bases at J, with 14 bases between the two ends.

CDR3 bases: TGTGCCATCAGTGAAGGCGGGTCCGGCTCCTACAATGAGCAGTTCTTC. Its protein product is CAISEGGSGSYNEQFF. The rearrangement links TRBV10-3 to TRBJ2-1, with D perhaps matching TRBD2 (5 bases). V was pared by 3 bases and J by 0 bases, with 12 bases between. CDR1 is ENHRY and CDR2 is SYGVKD in the germline V gene. The CDR3 runs to 16 residues.

The V call is TRBV12-2, the J call TRBJ1-3; the table's D call, TRBD1, has no DNA check behind it. TRBV12-2 is classified as a pseudogene. The CDR3 is 15 amino acids. The CDR3 spells CASRLPQGSGNTIYF. DNA of the CDR3: TGTGCAAGTCGCTTACCCCAGGGCTCTGGAAACACCATATATTTT.

In its sample, this clone was seen a few times. The chain employs TRBV4-1 and TRBJ2-2; no clear D. CDR3 size: 14 residues. Germline V gives CDR1 MGHRA, CDR2 YSYEKL. V shed 1 base and J shed 3 bases, with 6 bases lying between them. The CDR3 loop reads CASSQAAYTGELFF. The CDR3, as DNA: TGCGCCAGCAGCCAAGCGGCGTACACCGGGGAGCTGTTTTTT.

This clone was counted only a few times. V is TRBV29-1 and J is TRBJ2-7; a weak D match, TRBD1 (6 bases). Trimming stripped 3 bases from V and 1 base from J, with 10 bases between. The CDR3 is 13 residues long. In germline, CDR1 is SQVTM, CDR2 ANQGSEA. DNA for the CDR3: TGCAGCGTTGAGCTCGACAGGTCCTACGAGCAGTACTTC. Amino acid sequence: CSVELDRSYEQYF.

About this clone itself: Other DNA sequences from this sample encode an identical CDR3 as well. The chain carries TRBV6-4 and TRBJ1-5; TRBD1 matches at 12 bases. Germline V gene data show CDR1 as MRHNA and CDR2 as SNTAGT. Trimming at V came to 5 bases and at J to 5 bases, leaving 4 bases not matched to a gene. The CDR3 spans 15 residues. The DNA for the CDR3 is TGTGCCAGCAGTCATGGGACAGGGGGCGATCAGCCCCAGCATTTT. This sequence encodes CASSHGTGGDQPQHF.

This clone was detected only a few times. The chain carries TRBV6-5 and TRBJ2-7; 9 nucleotides line up with TRBD2. Germline V gene sequence: CDR1 MNHEY, CDR2 SVGAGI. The CDR3 length is 13 residues. The junction had 1 base not matched to a gene; V was cut back by 3 bases and J by 4 bases. The CDR3 loop is CASSYAGGYEQYF. DNA of the CDR3: TGTGCCAGCAGTTATGCGGGAGGGTACGAGCAGTACTTC.

V is TRBV1 and J is TRBJ2-5; the D call in the table, TRBD2, was not verified against the DNA. TRBV1 is shown as a pseudogene. CDR3 size: 20 residues. CDR3 sequence (DNA): TGCACCAGCAGTCCTGGAGGAGACTTCGGGGCTAGCGGAAAACAAGAGACCCAGTACTTC. Protein sequence: CTSSPGGDFGASGKQETQYF.

By share of the sample, this clone is medium-sized. The chain employs TRBV5-6 and TRBJ2-5, with D uncertain. Germline V gene data show CDR1 as SGHDT and CDR2 as YYEEEE. The CDR3 loop spans 14 amino acids. V was clipped by 2 bases and J by 2 bases, with 10 bases between them. CDR3 in amino acids: CASSFLTPQETQYF. The CDR3 coding sequence is TGTGCCAGCAGCTTCCTAACACCTCAAGAGACCCAGTACTTC.

The chain joins TRBV7-6 to TRBJ1-1, with D possibly TRBD1 on 6 matching bases. CDR1 and CDR2 from the germline V gene are SGHVS and FNYEAQ. This CDR3 spans 16 amino acids. V dropped 5 bases and J dropped 0 bases, with 16 bases sitting between them. The CDR3, as DNA: TGTGCCAGCAGCCGGGGCCGGGACAAGTTGAACACTGAAGCTTTCTTT. Translated, it gives CASSRGRDKLNTEAFF.

V gene TRBV4-2 combines with J gene TRBJ2-2; D gene unclear. V lost 3 bases and J lost 2, with 13 bases in between. This CDR3 comprises 16 residues. CDR1 LGHNA and CDR2 YNFKEQ come from the germline V gene. CDR3 protein: CASSHADARNTGELFF. The CDR3 coding sequence is TGTGCCAGCAGCCACGCGGATGCACGAAACACCGGGGAGCTGTTTTTT.

The genes are TRBV7-6 and TRBJ2-1; TRBD1 aligns across 10 bases. The CDR3 has 21 amino acids. Germline CDR1 reads SGHVS; CDR2 reads FNYEAQ. V was clipped by 3 bases and J by 3 bases; unmatched bases: 20. DNA for the CDR3: TGTGCCAGCAGCTTTCCGACATTCACTCAGACAGGGGGCGCGGGCTACAATGAGCAGTTCTTC. Its translation: CASSFPTFTQTGGAGYNEQFF.

This clone was counted between two and nine times. The V gene is TRBV11-2, the J gene TRBJ2-2; D is perhaps TRBD2 (5 bases). Germline V gene sequence: CDR1 SGHAT, CDR2 FQNNGV. V lost 1 base to trimming and J lost 5 bases, with 8 bases between them. The CDR3 length is 14 residues. The CDR3 DNA is TGTGCCAGCAGCTTAGCCCGGAGGACCGGGGAGCTGTTTTTT. Residues: CASSLARRTGELFF.